These 27 T cell receptor beta chains came from one sample sequenced in a study of T cells after yellow fever vaccination. TCRdb redid the calling of the 5' RACE reads with MiXCR, one entry per CDR3 protein. Of approximately 600,000 distinct CDR3 sequences in the sample, 9% to 15% are singletons; the top ten hold under 15%. Sample: PBMCs, taken on the day of the yellow fever booster vaccination. The receptors come from a man aged 30 to 45 who received the YFV17D yellow fever vaccine.

This clonotype was detected only a few times. The chain combines TRBV5-4 with TRBJ2-2, with 12 positions matching TRBD1. The V gene end was trimmed by 4 bases and the J gene end by 6 bases; junction bases not matched to a gene: 7. Per the germline V gene, CDR1 is SGHNT and CDR2 is YYREEE (reference sequence). CDR3 size: 16 residues. The CDR3 nucleotides are TGTGCCAGCAGCATGCCGGGACAGGGGGCGCCCGGGGAGCTGTTTTTT. Translated, it gives CASSMPGQGAPGELFF. Filled out from reference TRBV5-4 and TRBJ2-2, the complete variable domain reads ETGVTQSPTHLIKTRGQQVTLRCSSQSGHNTVSWYQQALGQGPQFIFQYYREEENGRGNFPPRFSGLQFPNYSSELNVNALELDDSALYLCASSMPGQGAPGELFFGEGSRLTVL.

The rearrangement joins TRBV5-1 to TRBJ2-2, with D perhaps TRBD1 (5 bases). Germline loops: CDR1 SGHRS, CDR2 YFSETQ. Trimming cost V 5 bases and J 3 bases, with 14 bases left between them. The CDR3 runs 15 residues. The CDR3 sequence is CASSTAFRDTGELFF. CDR3 nucleotides: TGCGCCAGCAGTACCGCGTTCAGGGACACCGGGGAGCTGTTTTTT.

This clonotype has more than one count but fewer than ten. V and J are TRBV19 and TRBJ2-5, with D possibly being TRBD2 (5 bases). This CDR3 is built from 13 residues. In germline, CDR1 is LNHDA, CDR2 SQIVND (reference sequence). Trimming stripped 4 bases from V and 2 bases from J, with 8 bases between. Here the CDR3 reads CASSRTFQETQYF. CDR3 nucleotides: TGTGCCAGTAGTAGGACTTTTCAAGAGACCCAGTACTTC.

This clonotype was seen more than once but under ten times. The chain recombines TRBV7-9 with TRBJ1-1; 10 bases agree with TRBD1. Germline CDR1 is SEHNR and CDR2 is FQNEAQ (reference sequence). CDR3 length equals 16 residues. J lost 2 bases, V lost 1 base, and 4 bases had no gene match. CDR3 amino acids: CASSLVWTGGNTEAFF. The CDR3 DNA sequence: TGTGCCAGCAGCTTAGTATGGACAGGGGGTAACACTGAAGCTTTCTTT.

The CDR3 protein is CASSRPMGNYEQYF. CDR3 in DNA: TGTGCCAGCAGCCGGCCGATGGGGAACTACGAGCAGTACTTC. The chain employs TRBV7-2 and TRBJ2-7; no definite D call. V was shortened by 5 bases and J by 3 bases, with 14 bases between the two germline ends. CDR3 length equals 14 residues. The germline V gene has CDR1 SGHTA and CDR2 FQGNSA.

V gene TRBV5-1 combines with J gene TRBJ2-7, with D possibly being TRBD1 or TRBD2 (5 bases each). The CDR3 has 17 amino acids. CDR1 and CDR2 (germline): SGHRS, YFSETQ. V lost 5 bases and J lost 4, with 25 bases in between. The CDR3 bases are TGCGCCAGCAGGACCGGGACGGACCTTACCTCCCTATACGAGCAGTACTTC. Translated: CASRTGTDLTSLYEQYF.

In nucleotides, the CDR3 is TGTGCCAGCAGCCCCACTCGGTGGTTCGACAGCGGGAGGGTGAAGGATACGCAGTATTTT. Its protein is CASSPTRWFDSGRVKDTQYF. The chain couples TRBV11-1 to TRBJ2-3, with 10 bases lining up with TRBD2. In germline, CDR1 is SGHAT, CDR2 FQDESV (reference sequence). The CDR3 loop spans 20 amino acids. The V segment lost 5 bases and the J segment 6 bases; nucleotides outside the gene matches: 23.

The J gene is TRBJ2-7, the V gene TRBV7-8; tentatively, D is TRBD2 (6 bases). CDR1 is SGHVS, CDR2 FQNEAQ, per germline. Trimming took 1 base from V and 3 from J, leaving 13 bases between them. The CDR3 runs 15 residues. The CDR3 loop reads CASSLDGGAVYEQYF. The CDR3 DNA reads TGTGCCAGCAGCTTAGATGGAGGGGCCGTCTACGAGCAGTACTTC.

The J gene is TRBJ2-4, the V gene TRBV13; D is unresolved. The CDR3 totals 17 residues. Trimming left V 8 bases short and J 0 bases short, with 20 bases between. CDR1 PRHDT and CDR2 FYEKMQ come from the germline V gene (reference sequence). The DNA for the CDR3 is TGTGCCAGCGTTGGGTGCAAGAACCCGCCAGCCAAAAACATTCAGTACTTC. Its protein is CASVGCKNPPAKNIQYF. The whole variable domain, remainder taken from reference TRBV13 and TRBJ2-4, is AAGVIQSPRHLIKEKRETATLKCYPIPRHDTVYWYQQGPGQDPQFLISFYEKMQSDKGSIPDRFSAQQFSDYHSELNMSSLELGDSALYFCASVGCKNPPAKNIQYFGAGTRLSVL.

The chain is built from TRBV5-4 and TRBJ2-7; the D is unclear. V lost 4 bases and J lost 3, with 8 bases in between. The length of the CDR3 is 12 residues. Per germline, CDR1 SGHNT and CDR2 YYREEE (reference sequence). CDR3 loop: CASSVDRYEQYF. In DNA, the CDR3 is TGTGCCAGCAGCGTGGACCGCTACGAGCAGTACTTC.

The chain employs TRBV5-5 and TRBJ1-5, with 7 nucleotides matching TRBD1. Germline V CDR1 and CDR2: SGHKS, YYEKEE (reference sequence). The CDR3 covers 14 residues. J lost 9 bases, V lost 4 bases, and 10 bases had no gene match. The CDR3 protein is CASSPQGTVGPQHF. The CDR3, as DNA: TGTGCCAGCAGCCCACAGGGGACAGTTGGGCCCCAGCATTTT.

This rearrangement joins TRBV10-3 to TRBJ1-1; the match to TRBD1 covers 10 bases. The junction had 2 bases not matched to a gene; V was cut back by 6 bases and J by 1 base. Germline V lookup: CDR1 ENHRY, CDR2 SYGVKD. This CDR3 has 14 amino acids. CDR3 DNA sequence: TGTGCCATCAGGTGGACAGGGGGGAACACTGAAGCTTTCTTT. Encoded protein: CAIRWTGGNTEAFF.

Here the CDR3 DNA reads TGTGCCAGCAGGTGGGACAGACCCAATCAGCCCCAGCATTTT. Encoded protein: CASRWDRPNQPQHF. The rearrangement joins TRBV28 to TRBJ1-5, with TRBD1 identical over 7 bases. CDR1 is MDHEN and CDR2 is SYDVKM in the germline V gene. The junction had 5 bases not matched to a gene; V was cut back by 6 bases and J by 3 bases. This CDR3 has 14 amino acids.

This clonotype was found many times. The V call is TRBV20-1, the J call TRBJ2-5, with D perhaps matching TRBD1 (5 bases). The CDR3 consists of 18 residues. Germline assignment: CDR1 DFQATT and CDR2 SNEGSKA (reference sequence). V gave up 0 bases and J gave up 2 bases, with 22 bases separating them. DNA of the CDR3: TGCAGTGCTAGAGACCACATTGTAAAAGGGGCAAGTCAAGAGACCCAGTACTTC. Its protein is CSARDHIVKGASQETQYF.

V is TRBV25-1 and J is TRBJ1-4; D possibly corresponds to TRBD1 (5 bases). Deletions cut 6 bases from V and 7 bases from J, with 9 bases between. Germline V gives CDR1 MGHDK, CDR2 SYGVNS. The CDR3 runs to 12 residues. The CDR3 nucleotides are TGTGCCAGCAGAGGGACGGGTGAAAAACTGTTTTTT. Amino acids: CASRGTGEKLFF.

The CDR3 protein is CASSVDGLAGGGYEQYF. The CDR3 bases are TGTGCCAGCAGCGTAGATGGACTAGCGGGAGGGGGATACGAGCAGTACTTC. J is TRBJ2-7 and V is TRBV9, with 15 nucleotides matching TRBD2. Germline CDR1 is SGDLS and CDR2 is YYNGEE. V shed 0 bases, J shed 4 bases, and the junction held 5 bases outside the gene matches. The CDR3 runs to 17 residues.

There are a few counts of this clonotype. The chain has TRBV11-2 and TRBJ1-1; possibly TRBD1 for D (5 bases). Germline V gene data show CDR1 as SGHAT and CDR2 as FQNNGV. V lost 6 bases and J 1 base, leaving 12 bases between the germline ends. The CDR3 contains 14 residues. The CDR3 sequence: CASRFGGGNTEAFF. CDR3 nucleotide sequence: TGTGCCAGCAGATTTGGGGGGGGGAACACTGAAGCTTTCTTT.

This chain connects TRBV7-2 to TRBJ2-4, with D perhaps matching TRBD1 (5 bases). The CDR3 is 14 amino acids. Trimming took off 5 bases at V and 3 bases at J, with 11 bases between the two ends. Germline V CDR1 and CDR2: SGHTA, FQGNSA. CDR3 DNA sequence: TGTGCCAGCAGCCCAGGGTCTTTCAAAAACATTCAGTACTTC. This gives the protein CASSPGSFKNIQYF.

The chain is built from TRBV20-1 and TRBJ2-5; D perhaps matches TRBD2 (6 bases). Germline V lookup: CDR1 DFQATT, CDR2 SNEGSKA (reference sequence). V was pared by 3 bases and J by 5 bases, with 25 bases between. The CDR3 is made up of 17 amino acids. The CDR3 region has the DNA TGCAGTGCTAGTGACGCTGCGGGAATCTTCCGGAGGGAGACCCAGTACTTC. Translation: CSASDAAGIFRRETQYF.

The V call is TRBV28, the J call TRBJ2-7, with TRBD2 as a possible D gene (5 bases). The CDR3 covers 13 residues. V dropped 7 bases and J dropped 2 bases, with 12 bases sitting between them. Germline-derived CDR1 and CDR2 are MDHEN and SYDVKM. The CDR3 bases are TGTGCCAGCATGGACTCACGGACCTACGAGCAGTACTTC. Translated, it gives CASMDSRTYEQYF. The whole variable domain, remainder taken from reference TRBV28 and TRBJ2-7, is DVKVTQSSRYLVKRTGEKVFLECVQDMDHENMFWYRQDPGLGLRLIYFSYDVKMKEKGDIPEGYSVSREKKERFSLILESASTNQTSMYLCASMDSRTYEQYFGPGTRLTVT.

This clonotype was counted ten times or more. One junction end disagrees with the germline gene, perhaps due to a read error. CDR3 loop: CASSLGTGIEKLFF. The CDR3 nucleotides read TGTGCCAGCAGCTTAGGGACAGGGATTGAAAAACTGTTTTTT. This chain uses TRBV12-3 or TRBV12-4 with TRBJ1-4; 9 bases align to TRBD1. This CDR3 is built from 14 residues.

Turning to this clonotype: Germline and junction disagree at one end, which may indicate a read error. The V and J genes are TRBV5-1 and TRBJ2-7, with 8 bases fitting TRBD1. The CDR3 has 14 amino acids. Germline CDR1 and CDR2: SGHRS and YFSETQ. The CDR3 sequence is CASSLAQGGYELYF. The CDR3 coding sequence is TGCGCCAGCAGCTTGGCACAGGGGGGCTACGAGCTGTACTTC.

The rearrangement uses TRBV6-1 and TRBJ1-1; TRBD1 aligns across 9 bases. The CDR3 has 14 amino acids. V gave up 4 bases and J gave up 3 bases; unmatched junction bases: 3. The germline gives CDR1 MNHNS, CDR2 SASEGT. As DNA, the CDR3 is TGTGCCAGCAGTGCCGGGACAGGGTACACTGAAGCTTTCTTT. Protein: CASSAGTGYTEAFF.

The table lists this clonotype with many counts. The chain combines TRBV12-3 or TRBV12-4 with TRBJ2-5, with D maybe TRBD1 (5 bases). V lost 2 bases and J 5 bases, leaving 12 bases between the germline ends. The CDR3 is 14 amino acids. The CDR3 loop reads CASSLQGNGETQYF. The CDR3 bases are TGTGCCAGCAGTTTACAGGGAAATGGGGAGACCCAGTACTTC.

This clonotype was picked up a small number of times. The rearrangement links TRBV5-1 to TRBJ2-3, with 7 positions matching TRBD1. V lost 0 bases, J lost 3 bases, and 4 bases stayed unmatched. CDR3 length equals 15 residues. Germline loops: CDR1 SGHRS, CDR2 YFSETQ. For the CDR3, the DNA is TGCGCCAGCAGCTTGGAGGGGGCTTTTACAGATACGCAGTATTTT. Its translation: CASSLEGAFTDTQYF.

The chain links TRBV5-1 to TRBJ1-3; no firm D call. The germline V gene encodes CDR1 SGHRS and CDR2 YFSETQ. The CDR3 has 13 residues. Trimming took 0 bases from V and 7 from J, leaving 8 bases between them. For the CDR3, the DNA is TGCGCCAGCAGCTTGGGGTCTTATAACACCATATATTTT. It specifies CASSLGSYNTIYF. Drawing the rest from reference TRBV5-1 and TRBJ1-3, the complete variable domain is KAGVTQTPRYLIKTRGQQVTLSCSPISGHRSVSWYQQTPGQGLQFLFEYFSETQRNKGNFPGRFSGRQFSNSRSEMNVSTLELGDSALYLCASSLGSYNTIYFGEGSWLTVV.

The table lists this clonotype with a few counts. This chain joins TRBV20-1 and TRBJ2-7, with D unresolved. Germline values: CDR1 DFQATT, CDR2 SNEGSKA (reference sequence). The CDR3 loop spans 12 amino acids. Deletions cut 3 bases from V and 0 bases from J, with 6 bases between. CDR3 in amino acids: CSASDHSYEQYF. DNA for the CDR3: TGCAGTGCTAGTGACCACTCCTACGAGCAGTACTTC.